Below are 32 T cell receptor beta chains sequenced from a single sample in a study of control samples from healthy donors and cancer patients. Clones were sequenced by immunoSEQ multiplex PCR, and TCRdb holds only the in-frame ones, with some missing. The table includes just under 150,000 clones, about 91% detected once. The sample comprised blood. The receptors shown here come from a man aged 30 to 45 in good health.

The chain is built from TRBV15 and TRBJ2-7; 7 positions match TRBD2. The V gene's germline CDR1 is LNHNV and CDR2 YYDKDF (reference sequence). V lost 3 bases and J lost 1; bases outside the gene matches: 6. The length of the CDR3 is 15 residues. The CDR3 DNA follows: TGTGCCACCAGCAGGCATCCGGGACTATCCTACGAGCAGTACTTC. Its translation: CATSRHPGLSYEQYF.

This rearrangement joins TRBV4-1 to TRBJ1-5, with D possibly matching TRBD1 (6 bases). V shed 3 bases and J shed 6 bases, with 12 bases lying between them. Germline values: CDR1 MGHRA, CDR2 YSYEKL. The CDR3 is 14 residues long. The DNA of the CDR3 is TGCGCCAGCAGCCAGGCAGGGGAGGGTCAGCCCCAGCATTTT. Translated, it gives CASSQAGEGQPQHF.

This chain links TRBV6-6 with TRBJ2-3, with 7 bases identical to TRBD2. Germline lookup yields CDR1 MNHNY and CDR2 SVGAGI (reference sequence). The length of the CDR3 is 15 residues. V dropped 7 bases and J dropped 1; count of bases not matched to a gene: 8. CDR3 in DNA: TGTGCCAGCAATAAGCGGGGTATGGGCACAGATACGCAGTATTTT. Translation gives CASNKRGMGTDTQYF.

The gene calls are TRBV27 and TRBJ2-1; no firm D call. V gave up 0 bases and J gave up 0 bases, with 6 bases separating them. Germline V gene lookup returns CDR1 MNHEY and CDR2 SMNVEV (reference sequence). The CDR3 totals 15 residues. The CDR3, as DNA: TGTGCCAGCAGTTTATCGAGGAGCTCCTACAATGAGCAGTTCTTC. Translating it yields CASSLSRSSYNEQFF.

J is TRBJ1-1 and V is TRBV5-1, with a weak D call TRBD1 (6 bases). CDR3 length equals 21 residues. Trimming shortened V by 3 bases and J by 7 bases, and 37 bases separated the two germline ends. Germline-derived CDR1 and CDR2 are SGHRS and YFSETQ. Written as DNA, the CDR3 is TGCGCCAGCAGCTCGGGGACACCCGAGGGGGAAAGATTTGGGCGTTCCCGTGAAGCTTTCTTT. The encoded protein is CASSSGTPEGERFGRSREAFF.

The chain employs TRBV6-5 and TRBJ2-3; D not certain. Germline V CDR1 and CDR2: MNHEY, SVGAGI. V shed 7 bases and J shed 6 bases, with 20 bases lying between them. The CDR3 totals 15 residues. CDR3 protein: CASKWASGDPDTQYF. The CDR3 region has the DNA TGTGCCAGCAAGTGGGCGTCTGGGGATCCGGATACGCAGTATTTT.

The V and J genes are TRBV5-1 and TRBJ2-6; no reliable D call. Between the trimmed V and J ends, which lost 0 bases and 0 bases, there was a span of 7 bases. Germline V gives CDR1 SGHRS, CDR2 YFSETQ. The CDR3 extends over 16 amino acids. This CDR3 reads CASSLGAFSGANVLTF. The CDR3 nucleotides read TGCGCCAGCAGCTTGGGAGCCTTCTCTGGGGCCAACGTCCTGACTTTC.

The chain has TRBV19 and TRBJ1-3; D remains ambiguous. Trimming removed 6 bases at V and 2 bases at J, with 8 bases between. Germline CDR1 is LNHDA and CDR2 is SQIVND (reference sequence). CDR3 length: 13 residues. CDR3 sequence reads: CASSATPGNTIYF. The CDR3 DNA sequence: TGTGCCAGTAGCGCGACGCCTGGAAACACCATATATTTT.

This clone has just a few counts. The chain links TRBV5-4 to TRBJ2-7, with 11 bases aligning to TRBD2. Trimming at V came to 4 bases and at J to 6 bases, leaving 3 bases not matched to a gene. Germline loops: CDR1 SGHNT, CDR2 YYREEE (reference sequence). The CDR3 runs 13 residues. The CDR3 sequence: CASSATSGVEQYF. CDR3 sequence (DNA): TGTGCCAGCAGCGCGACTAGCGGGGTCGAGCAGTACTTC. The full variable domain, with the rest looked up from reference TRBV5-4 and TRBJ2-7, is ETGVTQSPTHLIKTRGQQVTLRCSSQSGHNTVSWYQQALGQGPQFIFQYYREEENGRGNFPPRFSGLQFPNYSSELNVNALELDDSALYLCASSATSGVEQYFGPGTRLTVT.

CDR3 in amino acids: CASSLQRGGTDTQYF. The CDR3, as DNA: TGTGCCAGTAGCCTCCAGCGGGGGGGCACAGATACGCAGTATTTT. V usage is TRBV19 and J usage is TRBJ2-3; 9 positions agree with TRBD2. This CDR3 has 15 residues. The trim removed 6 bases at V and 1 base at J, leaving 5 bases unmatched. Germline loops: CDR1 LNHDA, CDR2 SQIVND (reference sequence).

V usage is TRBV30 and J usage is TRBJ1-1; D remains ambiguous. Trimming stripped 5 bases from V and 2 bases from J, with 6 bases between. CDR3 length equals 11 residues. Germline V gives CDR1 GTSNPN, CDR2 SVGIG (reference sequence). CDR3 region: CAWRGNTEAFF. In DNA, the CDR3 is TGTGCCTGGCGGGGTAACACTGAAGCTTTCTTT.

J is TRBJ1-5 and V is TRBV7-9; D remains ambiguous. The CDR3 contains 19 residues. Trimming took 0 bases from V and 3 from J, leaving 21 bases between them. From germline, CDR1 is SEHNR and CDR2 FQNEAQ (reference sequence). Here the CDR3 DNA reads TGTGCCAGCAGCTTAGCGCTGAGTCTTTGGGCAGACTCCAATCAGCCCCAGCATTTT. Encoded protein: CASSLALSLWADSNQPQHF.

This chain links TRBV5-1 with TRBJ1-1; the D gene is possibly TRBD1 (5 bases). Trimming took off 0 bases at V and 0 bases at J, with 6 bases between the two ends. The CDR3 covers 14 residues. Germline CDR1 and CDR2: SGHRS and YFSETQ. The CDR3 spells CASSLGGMNTEAFF. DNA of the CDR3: TGCGCCAGCAGCTTGGGGGGCATGAACACTGAAGCTTTCTTT.

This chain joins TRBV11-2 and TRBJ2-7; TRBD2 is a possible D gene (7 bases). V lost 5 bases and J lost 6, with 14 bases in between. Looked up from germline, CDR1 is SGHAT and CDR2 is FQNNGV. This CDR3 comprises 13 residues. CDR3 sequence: CASSLGGGGEQYF. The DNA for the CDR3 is TGTGCCAGCAGCCTGGGGGGAGGGGGCGAGCAGTACTTC.

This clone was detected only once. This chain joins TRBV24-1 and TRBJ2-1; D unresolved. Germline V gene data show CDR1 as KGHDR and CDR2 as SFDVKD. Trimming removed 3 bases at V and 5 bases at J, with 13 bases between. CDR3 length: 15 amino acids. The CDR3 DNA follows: TGTGCCACCAGTGATCCCAGGAGAGCACACAATGAGCAGTTCTTC. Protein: CATSDPRRAHNEQFF.

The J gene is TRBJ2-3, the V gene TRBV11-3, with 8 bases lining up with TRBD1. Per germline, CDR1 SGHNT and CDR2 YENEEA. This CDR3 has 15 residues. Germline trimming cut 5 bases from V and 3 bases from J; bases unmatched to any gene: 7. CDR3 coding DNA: TGTGCCAGCAGCCCTACAGGGGGTGGGACAGATACGCAGTATTTT. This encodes CASSPTGGGTDTQYF.

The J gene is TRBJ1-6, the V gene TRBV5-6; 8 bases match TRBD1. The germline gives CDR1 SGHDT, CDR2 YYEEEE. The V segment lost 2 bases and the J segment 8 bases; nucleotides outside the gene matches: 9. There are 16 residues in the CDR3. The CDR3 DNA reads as TGTGCCAGCAGCTTCCCGCGAACGACAGGGGATTCACCCCTCCACTTT. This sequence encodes CASSFPRTTGDSPLHF.

The DNA for the CDR3 is TGTGCCACCAGTGATTCCAGGACCGAAAGCACAGATACGCAGTATTTT. Its translation is CATSDSRTESTDTQYF. The J gene is TRBJ2-3, the V gene TRBV24-1; the D is unclear. CDR1 is KGHDR, CDR2 SFDVKD, per germline. The CDR3 spans 16 residues. V lost 2 bases to trimming and J lost 0 bases, with 11 bases between them.

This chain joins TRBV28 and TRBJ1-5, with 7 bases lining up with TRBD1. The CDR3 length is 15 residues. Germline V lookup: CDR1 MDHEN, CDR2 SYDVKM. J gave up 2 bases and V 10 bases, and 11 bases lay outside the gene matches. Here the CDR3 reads CATLALDRGNQPQHF. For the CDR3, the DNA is TGTGCCACCCTGGCCCTTGACAGGGGCAATCAGCCCCAGCATTTT.

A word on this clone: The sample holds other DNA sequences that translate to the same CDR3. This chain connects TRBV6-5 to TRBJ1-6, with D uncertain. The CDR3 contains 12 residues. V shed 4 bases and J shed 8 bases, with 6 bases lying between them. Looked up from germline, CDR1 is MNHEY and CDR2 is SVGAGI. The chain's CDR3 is CASSSVDSPLHF. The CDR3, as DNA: TGTGCCAGCAGTTCGGTTGATTCACCCCTCCACTTT.

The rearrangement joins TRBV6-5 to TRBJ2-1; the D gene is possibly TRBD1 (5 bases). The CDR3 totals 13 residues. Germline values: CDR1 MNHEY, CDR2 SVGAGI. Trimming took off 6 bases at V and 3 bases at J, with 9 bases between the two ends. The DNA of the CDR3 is TGTGCCAGCAGGGGCAGGGACTACAATGAGCAGTTCTTC. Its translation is CASRGRDYNEQFF.

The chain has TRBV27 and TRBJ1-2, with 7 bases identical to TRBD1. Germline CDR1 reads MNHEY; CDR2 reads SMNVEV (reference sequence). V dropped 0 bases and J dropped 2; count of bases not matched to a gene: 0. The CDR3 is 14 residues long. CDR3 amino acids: CASSLSGQNYGYTF. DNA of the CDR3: TGTGCCAGCAGTTTATCGGGACAGAACTATGGCTACACCTTC.

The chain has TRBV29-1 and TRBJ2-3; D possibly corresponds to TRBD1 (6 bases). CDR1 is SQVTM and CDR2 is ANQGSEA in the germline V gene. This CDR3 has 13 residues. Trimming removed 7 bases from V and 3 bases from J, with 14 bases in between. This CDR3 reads CSATGGWTDTQYF. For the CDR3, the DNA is TGCAGCGCGACAGGAGGTTGGACAGATACGCAGTATTTT.

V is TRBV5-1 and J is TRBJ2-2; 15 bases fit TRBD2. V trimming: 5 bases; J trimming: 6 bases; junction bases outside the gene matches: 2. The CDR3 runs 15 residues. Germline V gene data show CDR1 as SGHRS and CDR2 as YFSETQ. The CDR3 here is CASRGLAGGSGELFF. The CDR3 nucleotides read TGCGCCAGCAGAGGACTAGCGGGAGGGTCCGGGGAGCTGTTTTTT.

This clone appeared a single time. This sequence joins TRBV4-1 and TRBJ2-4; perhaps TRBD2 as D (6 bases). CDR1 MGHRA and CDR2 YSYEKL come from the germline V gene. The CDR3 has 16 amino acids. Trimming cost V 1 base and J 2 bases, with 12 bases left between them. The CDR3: CASSQGGGEPKNIQYF. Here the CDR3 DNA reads TGCGCCAGCAGCCAAGGAGGCGGGGAGCCCAAAAACATTCAGTACTTC.

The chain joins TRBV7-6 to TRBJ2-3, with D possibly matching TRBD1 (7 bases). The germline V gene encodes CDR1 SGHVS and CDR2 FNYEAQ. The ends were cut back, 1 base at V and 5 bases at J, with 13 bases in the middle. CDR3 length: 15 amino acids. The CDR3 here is CASSLGQGGGDTQYF. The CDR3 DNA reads TGTGCCAGCAGCTTAGGTCAGGGGGGAGGAGATACGCAGTATTTT.

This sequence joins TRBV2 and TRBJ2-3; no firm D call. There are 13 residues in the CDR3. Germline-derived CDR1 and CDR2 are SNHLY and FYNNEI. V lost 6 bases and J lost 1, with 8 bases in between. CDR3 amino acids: CASRSGGTDTQYF. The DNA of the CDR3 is TGTGCCAGCAGAAGTGGGGGCACAGATACGCAGTATTTT. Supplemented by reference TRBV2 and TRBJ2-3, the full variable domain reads EPEVTQTPSHQVTQMGQEVILRCVPISNHLYFYWYRQILGQKVEFLVSFYNNEISEKSEIFDDQFSVERPDGSNFTLKIRSTKLEDSAMYFCASRSGGTDTQYFGPGTRLTVL.

CDR3 residues: CASSLELQGTYEQYF. CDR3 coding DNA: TGTGCCAGCAGCTTAGAGTTACAGGGGACCTACGAGCAGTACTTC. J is TRBJ2-7 and V is TRBV11-2; 7 nucleotides agree with TRBD1. The CDR3 has 15 amino acids. J was trimmed by 2 bases and V by 0 bases; bases with no gene match: 4. The germline V gene has CDR1 SGHAT and CDR2 FQNNGV.

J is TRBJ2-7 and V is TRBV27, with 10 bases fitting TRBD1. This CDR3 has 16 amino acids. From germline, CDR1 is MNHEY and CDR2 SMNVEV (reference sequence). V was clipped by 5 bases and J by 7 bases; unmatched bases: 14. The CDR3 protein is CASSNSQTGGQLEQYF. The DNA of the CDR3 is TGTGCCAGCAGTAACTCCCAGACAGGGGGCCAGTTGGAGCAGTACTTC.

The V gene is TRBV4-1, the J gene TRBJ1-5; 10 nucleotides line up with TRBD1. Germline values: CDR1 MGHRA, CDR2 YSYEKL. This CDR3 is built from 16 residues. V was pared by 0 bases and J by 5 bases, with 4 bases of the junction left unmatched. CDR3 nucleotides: TGCGCCAGCAGCCAAGACCGGACAGGGGGGGATCAGCCCCAGCATTTT. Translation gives CASSQDRTGGDQPQHF.

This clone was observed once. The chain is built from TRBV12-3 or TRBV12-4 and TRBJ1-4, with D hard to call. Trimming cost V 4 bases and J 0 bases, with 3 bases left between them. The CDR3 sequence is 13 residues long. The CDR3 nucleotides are TGTGCCAGCAGTTCCGCAACTAATGAAAAACTGTTTTTT. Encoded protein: CASSSATNEKLFF.

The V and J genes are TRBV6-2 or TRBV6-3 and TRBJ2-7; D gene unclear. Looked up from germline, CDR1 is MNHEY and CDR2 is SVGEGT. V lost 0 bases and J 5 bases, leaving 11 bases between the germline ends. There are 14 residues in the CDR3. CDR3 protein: CASSYSSQINEQYF. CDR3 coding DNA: TGTGCCAGCAGTTACTCCTCACAAATTAACGAGCAGTACTTC.